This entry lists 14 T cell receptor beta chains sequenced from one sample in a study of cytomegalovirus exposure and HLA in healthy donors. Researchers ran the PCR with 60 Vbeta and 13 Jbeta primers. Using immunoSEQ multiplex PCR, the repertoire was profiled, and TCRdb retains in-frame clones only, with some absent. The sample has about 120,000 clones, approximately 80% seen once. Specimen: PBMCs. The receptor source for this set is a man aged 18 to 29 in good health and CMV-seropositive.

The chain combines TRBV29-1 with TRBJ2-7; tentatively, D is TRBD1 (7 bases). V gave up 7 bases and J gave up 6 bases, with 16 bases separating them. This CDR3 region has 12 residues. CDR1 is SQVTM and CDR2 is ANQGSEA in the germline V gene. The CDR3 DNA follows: TGCAGCGGCGGGACAGCACTCTCCGAGCAGTACTTC. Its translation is CSGGTALSEQYF.

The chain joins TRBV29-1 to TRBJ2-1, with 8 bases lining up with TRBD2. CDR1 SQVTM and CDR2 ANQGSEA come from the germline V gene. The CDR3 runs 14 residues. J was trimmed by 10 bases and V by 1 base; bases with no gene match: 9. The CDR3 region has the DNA TGCAGCGTTGAAGGAGCGGGAGTTAGGGACGAGCAGTTCTTC. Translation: CSVEGAGVRDEQFF.

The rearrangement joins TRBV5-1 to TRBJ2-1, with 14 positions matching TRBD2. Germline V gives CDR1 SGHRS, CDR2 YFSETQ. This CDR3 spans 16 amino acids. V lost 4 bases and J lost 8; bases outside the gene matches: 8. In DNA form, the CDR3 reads TGCGCCAGCAGCACGGGACTAGCGGGAGCAGTCTATGAGCAGTTCTTC. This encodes CASSTGLAGAVYEQFF.

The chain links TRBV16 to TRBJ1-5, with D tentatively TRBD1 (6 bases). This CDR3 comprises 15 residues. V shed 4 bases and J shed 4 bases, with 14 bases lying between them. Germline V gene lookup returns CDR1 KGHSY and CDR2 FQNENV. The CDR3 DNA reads TGTGCCAGCAGCCGCCGACAGGAATTGAATCAGCCCCAGCATTTT. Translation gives CASSRRQELNQPQHF.

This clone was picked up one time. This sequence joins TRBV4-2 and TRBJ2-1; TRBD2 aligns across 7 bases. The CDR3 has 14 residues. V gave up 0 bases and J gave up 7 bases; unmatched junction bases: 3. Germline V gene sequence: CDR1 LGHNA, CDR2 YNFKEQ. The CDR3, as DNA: TGTGCCAGCAGCCAAGACGGGCGGGGGAATGAGCAGTTCTTC. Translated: CASSQDGRGNEQFF.

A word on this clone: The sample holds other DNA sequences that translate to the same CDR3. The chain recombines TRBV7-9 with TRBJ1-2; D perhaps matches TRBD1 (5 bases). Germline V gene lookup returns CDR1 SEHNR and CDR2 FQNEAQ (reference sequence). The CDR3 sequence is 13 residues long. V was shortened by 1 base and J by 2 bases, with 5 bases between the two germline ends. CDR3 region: CASSLEGNYGYTF. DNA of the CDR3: TGTGCCAGCAGCTTAGAGGGGAACTATGGCTACACCTTC.

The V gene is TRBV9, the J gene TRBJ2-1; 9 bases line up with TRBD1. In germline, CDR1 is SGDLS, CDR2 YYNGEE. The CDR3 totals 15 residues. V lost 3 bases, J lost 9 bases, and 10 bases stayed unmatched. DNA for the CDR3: TGTGCCAGCAGCGACCCCACCGGGACAGGGATTGAGCAGTTCTTC. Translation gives CASSDPTGTGIEQFF.

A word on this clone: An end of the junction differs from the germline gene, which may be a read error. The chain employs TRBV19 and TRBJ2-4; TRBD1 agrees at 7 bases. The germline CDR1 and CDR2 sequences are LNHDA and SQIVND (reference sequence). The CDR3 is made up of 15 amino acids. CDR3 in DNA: TGTGCCAGTAGTCCCCGACAGGGACGGGGAAACAGTCAGTACTTC. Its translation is CASSPRQGRGNSQYF.

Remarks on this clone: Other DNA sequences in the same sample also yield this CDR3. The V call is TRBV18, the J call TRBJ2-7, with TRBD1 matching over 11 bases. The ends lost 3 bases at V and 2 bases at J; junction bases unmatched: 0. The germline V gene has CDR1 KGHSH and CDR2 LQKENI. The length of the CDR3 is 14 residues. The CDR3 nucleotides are TGTGCCAGCTCACCGGGACAGGGGGCCTACGAGCAGTACTTC. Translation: CASSPGQGAYEQYF.

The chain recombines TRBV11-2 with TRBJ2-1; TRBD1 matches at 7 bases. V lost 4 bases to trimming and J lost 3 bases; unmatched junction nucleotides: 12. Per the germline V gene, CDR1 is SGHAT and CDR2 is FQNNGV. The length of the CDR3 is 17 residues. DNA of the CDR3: TGTGCCAGCAGCTCTGGGGACAGCGGTAAGATCTACAATGAGCAGTTCTTC. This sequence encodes CASSSGDSGKIYNEQFF.

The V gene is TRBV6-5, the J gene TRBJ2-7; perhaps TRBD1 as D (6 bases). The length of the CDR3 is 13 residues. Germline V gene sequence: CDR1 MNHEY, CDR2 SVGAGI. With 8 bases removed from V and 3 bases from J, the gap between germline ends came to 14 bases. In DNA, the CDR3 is TGTGCCAGCGGTATCGGACAGAGCTACGAGCAGTACTTC. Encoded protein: CASGIGQSYEQYF.

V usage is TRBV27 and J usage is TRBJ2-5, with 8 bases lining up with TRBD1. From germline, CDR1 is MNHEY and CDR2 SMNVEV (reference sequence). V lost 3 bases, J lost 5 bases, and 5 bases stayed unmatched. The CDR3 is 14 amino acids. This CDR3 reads CASSFDRGWETQYF. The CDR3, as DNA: TGTGCCAGCAGTTTCGACAGGGGTTGGGAGACCCAGTACTTC.

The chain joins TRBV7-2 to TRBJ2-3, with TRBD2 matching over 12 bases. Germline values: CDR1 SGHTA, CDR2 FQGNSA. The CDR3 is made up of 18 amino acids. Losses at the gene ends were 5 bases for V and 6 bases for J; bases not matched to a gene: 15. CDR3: CASSPKSLAGGAWDTQYF. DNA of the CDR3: TGTGCCAGCAGCCCCAAGAGTCTAGCGGGGGGGGCATGGGATACGCAGTATTTT.

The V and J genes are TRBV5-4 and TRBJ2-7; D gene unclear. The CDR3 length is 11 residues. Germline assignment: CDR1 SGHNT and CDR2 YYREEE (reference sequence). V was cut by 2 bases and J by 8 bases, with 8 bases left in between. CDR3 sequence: CASSFPEQQYF. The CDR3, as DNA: TGTGCCAGCAGCTTCCCCGAGCAGCAGTACTTC.